The source of this T cell receptor (beta chain) is a study of blood T cell repertoires in COVID-19. Overall study context: Italy, Spain and the United States were the sources of the convalescent and acute COVID-19 samples. In each case, the material was cDNA or gDNA derived from T cells, B-cell-depleted T cells, or PBMCs.

The CDR3 is 15 residues long. CDR1 is SGHTA and CDR2 is FQGNSA in the germline V gene. Unmatched junction bases numbered 3, after V lost 0 bases and J lost 5 bases. Authors' data handling: How many nucleated cells were present was estimated from reference gene primer amplification. Clones were sequenced by immunoSEQ multiplex PCR, and TCRdb holds only the in-frame ones, with some missing. V and J calls and clone size are copied from that table; D and trimming were computed from the DNA. The sample lists about 120,000 clones, about 85% occurring once. This clone was seen a few times. The TCR comes from a woman aged 80 or over with acute or convalescent COVID-19. The material sequenced was peripheral blood. This chain links TRBV7-2 with TRBJ2-1; 8 bases are shared with TRBD1. CDR3 nucleotide sequence: TGTGCCAGCAGCTTAGCGGGACAGGCAAACAATGAGCAGTTCTTC. It encodes CASSLAGQANNEQFF.